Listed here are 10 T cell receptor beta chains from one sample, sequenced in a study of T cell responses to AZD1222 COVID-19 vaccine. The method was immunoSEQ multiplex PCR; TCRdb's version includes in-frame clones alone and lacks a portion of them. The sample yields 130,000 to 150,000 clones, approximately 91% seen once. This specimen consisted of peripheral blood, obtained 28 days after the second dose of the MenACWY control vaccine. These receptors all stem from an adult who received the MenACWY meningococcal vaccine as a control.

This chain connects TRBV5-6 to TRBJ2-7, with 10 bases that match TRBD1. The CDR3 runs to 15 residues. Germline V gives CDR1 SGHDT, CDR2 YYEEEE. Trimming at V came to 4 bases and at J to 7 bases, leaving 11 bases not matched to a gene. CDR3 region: CASSLPGQGTVEQYF. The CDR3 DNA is TGTGCCAGCAGCCTTCCGGGACAGGGGACGGTAGAGCAGTACTTC.

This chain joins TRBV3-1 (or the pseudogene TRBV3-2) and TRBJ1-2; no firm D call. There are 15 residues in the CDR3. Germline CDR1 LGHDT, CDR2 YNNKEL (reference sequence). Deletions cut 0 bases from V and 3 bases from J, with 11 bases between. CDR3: CASSQDSSGDYGYTF. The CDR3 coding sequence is TGTGCCAGCAGCCAAGATTCGTCCGGGGACTATGGCTACACCTTC.

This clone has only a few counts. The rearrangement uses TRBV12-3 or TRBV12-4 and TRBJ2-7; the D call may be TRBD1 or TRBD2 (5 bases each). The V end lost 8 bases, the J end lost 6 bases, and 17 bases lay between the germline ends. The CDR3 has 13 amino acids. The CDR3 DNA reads TGTGCCAGCCAACTCTACGGGGCGGGCGAGCAGTACTTC. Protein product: CASQLYGAGEQYF.

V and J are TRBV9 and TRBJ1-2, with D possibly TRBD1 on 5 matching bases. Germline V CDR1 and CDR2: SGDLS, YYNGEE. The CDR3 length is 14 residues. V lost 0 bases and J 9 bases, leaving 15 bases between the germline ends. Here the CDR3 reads CASSVATGPLSYTF. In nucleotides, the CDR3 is TGTGCCAGCAGCGTAGCTACGGGGCCACTAAGCTACACCTTC.

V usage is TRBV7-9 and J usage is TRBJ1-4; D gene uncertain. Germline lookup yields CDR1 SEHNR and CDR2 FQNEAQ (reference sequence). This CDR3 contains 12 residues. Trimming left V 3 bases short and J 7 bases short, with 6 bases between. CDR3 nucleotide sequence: TGTGCCAGCAGCTTCCGAGGTGAAAAACTGTTTTTT. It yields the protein CASSFRGEKLFF. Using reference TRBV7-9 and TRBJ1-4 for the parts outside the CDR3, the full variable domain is DTGVSQNPRHKITKRGQNVTFRCDPISEHNRLYWYRQTLGQGPEFLTYFQNEAQLEKSRLLSDRFSAERPKGSFSTLEIQRTEQGDSAMYLCASSFRGEKLFFGSGTQLSVL.

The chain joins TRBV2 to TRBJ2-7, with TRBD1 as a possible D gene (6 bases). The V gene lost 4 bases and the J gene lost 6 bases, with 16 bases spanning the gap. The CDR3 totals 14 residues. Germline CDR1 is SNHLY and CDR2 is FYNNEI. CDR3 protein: CASSAHQGSIEQYF. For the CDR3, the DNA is TGTGCCAGCAGTGCCCATCAGGGGTCGATCGAGCAGTACTTC.

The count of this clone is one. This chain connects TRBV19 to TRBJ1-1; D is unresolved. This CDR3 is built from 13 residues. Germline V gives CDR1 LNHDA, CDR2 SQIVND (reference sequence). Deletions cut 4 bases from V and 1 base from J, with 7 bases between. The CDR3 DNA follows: TGTGCCAGTAGTAGATCGTGGAACACTGAAGCTTTCTTT. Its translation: CASSRSWNTEAFF.

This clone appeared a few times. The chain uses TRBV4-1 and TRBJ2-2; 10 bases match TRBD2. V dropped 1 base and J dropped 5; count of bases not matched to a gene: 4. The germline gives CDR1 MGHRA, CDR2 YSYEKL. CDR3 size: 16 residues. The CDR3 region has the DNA TGCGCCAGCAGCCAAGCTAGCGGGAGATCGACCGGGGAGCTGTTTTTT. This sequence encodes CASSQASGRSTGELFF.

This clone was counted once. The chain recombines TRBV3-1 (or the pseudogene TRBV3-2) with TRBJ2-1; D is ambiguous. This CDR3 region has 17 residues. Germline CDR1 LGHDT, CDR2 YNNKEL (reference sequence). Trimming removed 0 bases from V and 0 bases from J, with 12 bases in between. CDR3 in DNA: TGTGCCAGCAGCCAAGATCTAGATATGAGCTCCTACAATGAGCAGTTCTTC. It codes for CASSQDLDMSSYNEQFF.

CDR3 region: CASSPGTSADTQYF. The CDR3 bases are TGTGCCAGCAGCCCCGGGACTAGCGCAGATACGCAGTATTTT. The rearrangement uses TRBV7-2 and TRBJ2-3, with 10 bases lining up with TRBD2. V shed 5 bases and J 4 bases; nucleotides not matched to a gene: 3. From germline, CDR1 is SGHTA and CDR2 FQGNSA. The CDR3 is made up of 14 amino acids.